This T cell receptor (beta chain) was recovered during a study of blood T cell repertoires in COVID-19. Across the study: There were acute and convalescent COVID-19 samples, and they came from the United States, Italy and Spain.

This clone occurred a few times. Trimming removed 5 bases from V and 3 bases from J; junction bases left unmatched: 5. Germline CDR1 is LNHDA and CDR2 is SQIVND (reference sequence). This CDR3 has 15 amino acids. Using immunoSEQ multiplex PCR, the repertoire was profiled, and TCRdb retains in-frame clones only, with some absent. The table shows about 140,000 clones, with about 80% occurring only once. The clonotype was recovered from a man in his 70s who had recovered from COVID-19. The sequenced sample was peripheral blood. This chain connects TRBV19 to TRBJ2-7; 12 bases agree with TRBD1. The CDR3 DNA reads as TGTGCCAGTAGTTCCGGGACAGGGGGCGACTACGAGCAGTACTTC. Protein product: CASSSGTGGDYEQYF.